This entry is about one T cell receptor (beta chain). Antigen unknown. TCRdb's table, derived via immunoSEQ multiplex PCR, lists solely in-frame clones and lacks some. The sample records roughly 75,000 clones, 80% to 90% being singletons. Patients were ineligible given autoimmune disease history or systemic immunosuppression. The data belong to a study of OX40 agonist ivuxolimab in advanced cancers. For the study at large: The dose-escalation cohort was over 65% male, with a mean age of approximately 61 years, ranging about 20 to 79.

Study-wide results and limits: The antigens recognized by the expanded peripheral T cells, that is their antigen specificity, were not determined. With doses of 0.1 to 3.0 mg/kg, CD4+ and CD8+ blood T cells had undergone clonal expansion by week 6.

This CDR3 is 14 amino acids long. V was clipped by 3 bases and J by 5 bases; unmatched bases: 2. Germline lookup yields CDR1 MNHEY and CDR2 SMNVEV (reference sequence). This sequence was found in an adult with an advanced solid tumor such as melanoma, head and neck, liver or kidney cancer. The starting material was CD4+ or CD8+ T cells sorted from blood, obtained in a trial of the OX40 agonist ivuxolimab. The chain couples TRBV27 to TRBJ1-1, with TRBD1 identical over 11 bases. CDR3 protein: CASSLGTGGTEAFF. As DNA, the CDR3 is TGTGCCAGCAGTTTGGGGACAGGGGGTACTGAAGCTTTCTTT.